This record covers a single T cell receptor beta chain. Its binding antigen is unknown. No per-base quality is available; no much larger clone lies one base away. Collaborating institutions collected whole blood in K2EDTA tubes following their own protocols. For TCRbeta analysis, collaborators shipped samples in one of three forms: frozen whole blood, isolated PBMCs, or DNA extracted from either of those sample types. This sample is drawn from a study of blood T cell repertoires in COVID-19 (dated by TCRdb to the early 2020s). With regard to the full study: The collaborator samples originated in the United States, Italy and Spain and spanned the acute and convalescent phases of COVID-19. The material from the prospective study consisted of cDNA or gDNA derived from T cells, B-cell-depleted T cells, or PBMCs. The dataset comprised deeply sampled blood TCRbeta repertoires from subjects exposed to, actively infected with, or recovered from COVID-19. The repertoires were released in a freely available public database intended as a resource for research on the immune response to SARS-CoV-2. The samples were drawn from the first 160 participants of the ongoing ImmuneRACE study and from under 1,500 subjects provided by 6 global collaborators. Sample metadata almost always included a de-identified subject ID, COVID-19 status, age in years and sex. Where HLA class I and class II types were available, the types were taken from metadata supplied by the sample provider, not from assay-based typing. Study-level results and caveats: The amount of clinical and demographic metadata varied by source and participant and was provided uncurated.

There are 14 amino acids in the CDR3, from cysteine to phenylalanine inclusive. The retained sequence is limited to the CDR3, 42 bases, with the frame set at the first base. CDR1 is given as MNHEY and CDR2 as SVGEGT, both from the germline V gene. V and J are trimmed by 7 bases and 2 bases, and the gene matches miss 5 bases of the junction. TCRbeta CDR3 regions were amplified from genomic DNA using the immunoSEQ Assay, a bias-controlled multiplex PCR. On the authors' methods: Nucleated cell counts per sample were estimated from amplification of reference gene primers within the assay. Sequence reads were collapsed and filtered to measure the absolute abundance of every unique TCRbeta CDR3 rearrangement. For each sample, productive Simpson clonality was calculated as the square root of Simpson's diversity index over productive rearrangements. TCRdb took over this immuneACCESS table, retaining in-frame rearrangements with V and J assigned. Such tables are incomplete; in checked studies, under half of the missing clones stem from an unresolved V gene, and the remainder is unexplained. The V and J calls and the clone size are those of that table, but D and trimming were determined from the DNA. The sample table lists 130,000 to 150,000 clones, about 85% of them with a count of one. Together, the top ten hold 35% to 40% of the sample.

The clonotype comes from a human donor in a cohort sampled during active COVID-19. This sequence uses TRBV6-2 or TRBV6-3 and TRBJ1-2; 9 nucleotides in the junction match TRBD1. The sample taken for sequencing was peripheral blood. The bases are TGTGCCAGCACCCCCGGGACAGGGAACTATGGCTACACCTTC. Translation gives CASTPGTGNYGYTF.